This record concerns one T cell receptor beta chain sequence. The antigen is not known. The CDR3 loop spans 15 amino acids. Germline V gives CDR1 SGDLS, CDR2 YYNGEE. V gave up 3 bases and J gave up 0 bases, with 13 bases separating them. This record belongs to a study of response to subunit inactivated influenza vaccine. Study-level findings and limits: Authors suggested few new T cells are recruited by each seasonal influenza vaccination.

Using its own MiXCR run on the RT-PCR reads, TCRdb lists one record per CDR3 protein. Of about 500,000 distinct CDR3 sequences in the sample, about 17% were seen once. The source of this sequence is a man aged 50-75 years who received an inactivated influenza vaccine. The material sequenced was CD4+ T cells sorted from PBMCs, taken less than 30 months after vaccination. The V call is TRBV9, the J call TRBJ2-7; D might be TRBD1 (6 bases). In DNA, the CDR3 is TGTGCCAGCAGCGCTTCAACAGGGAGCTCCTACGAGCAGTACTTC. Translation: CASSASTGSSYEQYF.